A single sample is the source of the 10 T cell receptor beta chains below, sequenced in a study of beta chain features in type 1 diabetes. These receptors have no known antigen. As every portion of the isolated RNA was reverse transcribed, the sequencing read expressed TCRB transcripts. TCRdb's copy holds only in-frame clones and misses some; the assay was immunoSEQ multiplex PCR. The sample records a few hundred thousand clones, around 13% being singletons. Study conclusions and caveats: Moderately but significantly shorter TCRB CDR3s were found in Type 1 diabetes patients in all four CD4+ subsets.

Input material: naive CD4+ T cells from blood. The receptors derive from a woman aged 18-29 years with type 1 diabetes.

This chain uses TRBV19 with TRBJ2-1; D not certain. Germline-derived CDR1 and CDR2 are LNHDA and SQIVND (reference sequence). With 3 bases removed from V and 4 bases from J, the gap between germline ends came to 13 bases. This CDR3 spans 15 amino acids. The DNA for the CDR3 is TGTGCCAGTAGTATCCTGCTATCTGCTTACAATGAGCAGTTCTTC. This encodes CASSILLSAYNEQFF.

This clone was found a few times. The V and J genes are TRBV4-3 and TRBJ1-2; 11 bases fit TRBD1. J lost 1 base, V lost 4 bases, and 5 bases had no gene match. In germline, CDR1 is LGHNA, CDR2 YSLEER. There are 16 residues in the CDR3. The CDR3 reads CASSRGGTGGNYGYTF. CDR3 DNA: TGCGCCAGCAGCCGGGGTGGGACAGGGGGTAACTATGGCTACACCTTC.

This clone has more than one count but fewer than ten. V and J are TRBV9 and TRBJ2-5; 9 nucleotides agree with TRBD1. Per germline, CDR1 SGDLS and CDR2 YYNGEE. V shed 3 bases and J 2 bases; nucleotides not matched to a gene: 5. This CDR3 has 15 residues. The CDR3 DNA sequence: TGTGCCAGCAGCGGCGACAGGGGGGGACAAGAGACCCAGTACTTC. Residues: CASSGDRGGQETQYF. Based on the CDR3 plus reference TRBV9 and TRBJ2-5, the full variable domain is DSGVTQTPKHLITATGQRVTLRCSPRSGDLSVYWYQQSLDQGLQFLIQYYNGEERAKGNILERFSAQQFPDLHSELNLSSLELGDSALYFCASSGDRGGQETQYFGPGTRLLVL.

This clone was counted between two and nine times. Here the CDR3 DNA reads TGTGCCAGCAGCCAAGCCCTGACTAGCACAGATACGCAGTATTTT. It codes for CASSQALTSTDTQYF. This rearrangement joins TRBV14 to TRBJ2-3, with unresolved D. CDR1 is SGHDN and CDR2 is FVKESK in the germline V gene. The V and J ends lost 1 base and 0 bases respectively, with 8 bases between them. This CDR3 is built from 15 residues.

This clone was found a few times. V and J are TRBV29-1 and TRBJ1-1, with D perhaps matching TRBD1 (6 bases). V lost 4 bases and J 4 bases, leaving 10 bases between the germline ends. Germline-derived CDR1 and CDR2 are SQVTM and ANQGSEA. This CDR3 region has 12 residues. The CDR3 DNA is TGCAGCGTTGGCGTCAGGGGCACTGAAGCTTTCTTT. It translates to CSVGVRGTEAFF.

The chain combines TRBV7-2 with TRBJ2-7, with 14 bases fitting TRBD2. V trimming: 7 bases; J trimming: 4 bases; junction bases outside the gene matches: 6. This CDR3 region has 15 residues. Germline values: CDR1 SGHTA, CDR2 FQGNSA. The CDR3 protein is CASTKGLAGDYEQYF. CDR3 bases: TGTGCCAGCACCAAGGGACTAGCGGGGGATTACGAGCAGTACTTC.

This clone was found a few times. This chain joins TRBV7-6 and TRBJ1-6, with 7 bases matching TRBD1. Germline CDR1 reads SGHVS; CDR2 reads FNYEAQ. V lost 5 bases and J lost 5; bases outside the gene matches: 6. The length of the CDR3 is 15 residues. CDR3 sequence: CASSPRQGNNSPLHF. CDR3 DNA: TGTGCCAGCAGCCCCAGACAGGGAAATAATTCACCCCTCCACTTT.

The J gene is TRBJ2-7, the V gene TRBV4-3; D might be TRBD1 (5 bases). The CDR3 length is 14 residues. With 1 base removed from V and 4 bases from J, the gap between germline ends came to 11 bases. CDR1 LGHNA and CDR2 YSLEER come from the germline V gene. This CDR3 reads CASSQGGWTYEQYF. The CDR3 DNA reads TGCGCCAGCAGCCAAGGTGGGTGGACATACGAGCAGTACTTC.

The CDR3 spells CASSSPGQTGLNEKLFF. CDR3 nucleotides: TGTGCCAGCAGCTCGCCGGGACAAACGGGCCTTAATGAAAAACTGTTTTTT. This sequence joins TRBV5-4 and TRBJ1-4, with D possibly matching TRBD1 (6 bases). The V gene lost 3 bases and the J gene lost 4 bases, with 19 bases spanning the gap. The CDR3 totals 17 residues. Germline V gives CDR1 SGHNT, CDR2 YYREEE (reference sequence).

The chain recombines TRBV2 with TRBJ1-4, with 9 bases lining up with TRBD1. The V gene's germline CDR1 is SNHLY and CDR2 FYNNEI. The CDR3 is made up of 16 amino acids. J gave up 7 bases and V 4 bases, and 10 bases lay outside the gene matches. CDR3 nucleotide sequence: TGTGCCAGCAGTGGTGGGATGTTGGGACAGGGTGAAAAACTGTTTTTT. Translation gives CASSGGMLGQGEKLFF.